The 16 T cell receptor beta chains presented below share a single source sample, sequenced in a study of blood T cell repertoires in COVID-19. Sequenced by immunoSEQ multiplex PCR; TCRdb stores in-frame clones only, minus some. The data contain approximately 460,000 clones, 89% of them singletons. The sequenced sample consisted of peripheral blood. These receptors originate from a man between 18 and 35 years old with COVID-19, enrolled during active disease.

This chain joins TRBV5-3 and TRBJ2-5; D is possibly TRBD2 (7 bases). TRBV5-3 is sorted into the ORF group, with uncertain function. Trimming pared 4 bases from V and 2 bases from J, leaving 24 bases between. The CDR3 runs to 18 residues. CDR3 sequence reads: CARSTAPVCGGPQETQYF. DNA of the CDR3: TGTGCCAGAAGCACGGCCCCCGTGTGCGGGGGCCCTCAAGAGACCCAGTACTTC.

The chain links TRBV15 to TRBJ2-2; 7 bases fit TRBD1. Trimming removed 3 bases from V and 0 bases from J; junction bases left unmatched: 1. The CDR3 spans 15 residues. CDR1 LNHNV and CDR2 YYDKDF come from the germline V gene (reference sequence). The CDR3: CATSRGQPNTGELFF. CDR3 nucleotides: TGTGCCACCAGCAGGGGACAGCCGAACACCGGGGAGCTGTTTTTT.

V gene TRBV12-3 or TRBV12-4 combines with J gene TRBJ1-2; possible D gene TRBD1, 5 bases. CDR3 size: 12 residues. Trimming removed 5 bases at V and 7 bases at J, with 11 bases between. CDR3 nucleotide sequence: TGTGCCAGCAGTCCTACAGGTGCTGGCTACACCTTC. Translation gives CASSPTGAGYTF.

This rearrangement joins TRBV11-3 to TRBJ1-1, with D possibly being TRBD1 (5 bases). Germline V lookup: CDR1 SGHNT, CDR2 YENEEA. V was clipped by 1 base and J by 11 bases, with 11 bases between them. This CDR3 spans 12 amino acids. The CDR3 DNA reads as TGTGCCAGCAGCTTAGGGGGGGTTAATGCTTTCTTT. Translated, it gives CASSLGGVNAFF.

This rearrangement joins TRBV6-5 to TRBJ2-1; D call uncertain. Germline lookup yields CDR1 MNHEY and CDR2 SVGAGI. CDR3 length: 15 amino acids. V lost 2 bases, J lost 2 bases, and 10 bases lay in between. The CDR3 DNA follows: TGTGCCAGCAGTTACGGTAGTCTTGCCTACAATGAGCAGTTCTTC. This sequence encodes CASSYGSLAYNEQFF.

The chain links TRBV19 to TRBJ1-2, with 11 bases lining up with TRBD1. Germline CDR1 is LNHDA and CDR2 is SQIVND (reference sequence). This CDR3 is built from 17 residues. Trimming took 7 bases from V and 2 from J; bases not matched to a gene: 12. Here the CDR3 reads CASTHRRDRGVNYGYTF. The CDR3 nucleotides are TGTGCCAGTACCCACCGCCGGGACAGGGGGGTAAACTATGGCTACACCTTC. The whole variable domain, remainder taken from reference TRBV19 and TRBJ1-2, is DGGITQSPKYLFRKEGQNVTLSCEQNLNHDAMYWYRQDPGQGLRLIYYSQIVNDFQKGDIAEGYSVSREKKESFPLTVTSAQKNPTAFYLCASTHRRDRGVNYGYTFGSGTRLTVV.

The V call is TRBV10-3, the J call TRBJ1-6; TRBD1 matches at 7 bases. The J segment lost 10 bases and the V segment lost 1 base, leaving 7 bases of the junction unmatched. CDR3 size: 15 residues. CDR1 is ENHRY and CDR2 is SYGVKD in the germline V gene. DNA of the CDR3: TGTGCCATCAGTGAGTTGACAGGGAACGACTCACCCCTCCACTTT. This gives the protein CAISELTGNDSPLHF.

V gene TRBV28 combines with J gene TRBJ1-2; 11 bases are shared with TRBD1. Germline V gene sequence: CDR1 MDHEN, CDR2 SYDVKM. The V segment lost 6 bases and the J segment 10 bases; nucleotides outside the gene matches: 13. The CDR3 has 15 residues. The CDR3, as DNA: TGTGCCAGCAGGACCCCGGGACAGGGGGTAATTGACTACACCTTC. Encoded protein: CASRTPGQGVIDYTF.

The CDR3: CASSPGLSNQPQHF. CDR3 in DNA: TGTGCCAGTAGTCCGGGTCTCAGCAATCAGCCCCAGCATTTT. The chain combines TRBV19 with TRBJ1-5; D remains unclear. Germline V gives CDR1 LNHDA, CDR2 SQIVND (reference sequence). This CDR3 is 14 amino acids long. V gave up 5 bases and J gave up 1 base, with 9 bases separating them.

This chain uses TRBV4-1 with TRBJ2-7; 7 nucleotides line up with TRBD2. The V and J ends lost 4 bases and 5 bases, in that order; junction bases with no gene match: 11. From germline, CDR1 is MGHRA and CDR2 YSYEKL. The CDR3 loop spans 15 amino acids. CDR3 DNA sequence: TGCGCCAGCAGCCCCAGACCAGGACTAGACGACGAGCAGTACTTC. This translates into CASSPRPGLDDEQYF.

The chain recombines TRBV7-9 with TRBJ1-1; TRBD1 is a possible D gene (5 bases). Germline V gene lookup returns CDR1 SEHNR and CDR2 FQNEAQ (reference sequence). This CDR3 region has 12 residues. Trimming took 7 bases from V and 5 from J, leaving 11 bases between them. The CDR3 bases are TGTGCCAGCACCTTCGGGGGGACTGAAGCTTTCTTT. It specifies CASTFGGTEAFF. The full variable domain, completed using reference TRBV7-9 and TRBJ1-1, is DTGVSQNPRHKITKRGQNVTFRCDPISEHNRLYWYRQTLGQGPEFLTYFQNEAQLEKSRLLSDRFSAERPKGSFSTLEIQRTEQGDSAMYLCASTFGGTEAFFGQGTRLTVV.

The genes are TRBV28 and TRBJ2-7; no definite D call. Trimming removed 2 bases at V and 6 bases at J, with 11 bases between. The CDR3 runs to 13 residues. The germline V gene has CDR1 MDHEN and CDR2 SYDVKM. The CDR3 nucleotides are TGTGCCAGCAGTTTACCGGGTTCGGGCGAGCAGTACTTC. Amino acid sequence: CASSLPGSGEQYF.

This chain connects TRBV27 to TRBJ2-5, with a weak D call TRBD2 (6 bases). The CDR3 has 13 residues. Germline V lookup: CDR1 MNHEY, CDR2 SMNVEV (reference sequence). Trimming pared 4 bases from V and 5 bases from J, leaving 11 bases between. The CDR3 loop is CASSSAGLETQYF. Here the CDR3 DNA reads TGTGCCAGCAGTTCGGCGGGGTTGGAGACCCAGTACTTC.

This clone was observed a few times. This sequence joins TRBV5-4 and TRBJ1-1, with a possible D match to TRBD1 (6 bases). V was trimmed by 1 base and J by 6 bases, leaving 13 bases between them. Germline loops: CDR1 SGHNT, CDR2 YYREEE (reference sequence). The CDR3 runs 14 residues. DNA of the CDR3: TGTGCCAGCAGCTTGCAAGACAGGAATGCTGAAGCTTTCTTT. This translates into CASSLQDRNAEAFF.

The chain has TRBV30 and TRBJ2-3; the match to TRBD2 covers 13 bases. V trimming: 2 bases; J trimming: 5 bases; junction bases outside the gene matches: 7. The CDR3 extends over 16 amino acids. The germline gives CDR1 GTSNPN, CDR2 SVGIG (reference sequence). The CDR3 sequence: CAWSWTSGSIEDTQYF. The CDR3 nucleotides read TGTGCCTGGAGTTGGACTAGCGGGAGTATTGAAGATACGCAGTATTTT.

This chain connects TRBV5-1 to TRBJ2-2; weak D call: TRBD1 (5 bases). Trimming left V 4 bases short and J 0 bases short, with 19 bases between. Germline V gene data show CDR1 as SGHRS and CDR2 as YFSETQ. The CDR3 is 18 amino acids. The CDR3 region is CASSQNPTDTANTGELFF. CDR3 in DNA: TGCGCCAGCAGCCAAAATCCGACAGATACCGCGAACACCGGGGAGCTGTTTTTT. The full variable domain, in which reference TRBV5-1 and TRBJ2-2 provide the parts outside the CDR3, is KAGVTQTPRYLIKTRGQQVTLSCSPISGHRSVSWYQQTPGQGLQFLFEYFSETQRNKGNFPGRFSGRQFSNSRSEMNVSTLELGDSALYLCASSQNPTDTANTGELFFGEGSRLTVL.